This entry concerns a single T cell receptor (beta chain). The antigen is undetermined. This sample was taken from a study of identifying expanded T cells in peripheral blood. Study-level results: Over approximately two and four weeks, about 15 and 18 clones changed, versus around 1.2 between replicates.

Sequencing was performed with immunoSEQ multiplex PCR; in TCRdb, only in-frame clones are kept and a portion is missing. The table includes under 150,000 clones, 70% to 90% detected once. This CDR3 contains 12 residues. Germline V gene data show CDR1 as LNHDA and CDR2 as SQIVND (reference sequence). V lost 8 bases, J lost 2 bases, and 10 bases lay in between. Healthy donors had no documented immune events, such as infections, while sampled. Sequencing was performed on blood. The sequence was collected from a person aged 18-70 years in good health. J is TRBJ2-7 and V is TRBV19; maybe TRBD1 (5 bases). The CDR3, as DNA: TGTGCCAGTGCTGACAGAACCTACGAGCAGTACTTC. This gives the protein CASADRTYEQYF.